The clone carrying this TCR beta chain turned up a few times. Its antigen is as yet unknown. Treatment described: over 15 received Ad26.COV2.S at low or high dose, single or two shots; 5 received placebo; per-sample allocation not given. Specimen acquisition occurred on day 63 following the initial vaccine or placebo injection. This sample was taken from a study of Ad26.COV2.S vaccination and SARS-CoV-2 variants. About the study: Donor got 5x10^10 or 1x10^11 viral particles of Ad26.COV2.S.

Sequenced by immunoSEQ multiplex PCR; TCRdb stores in-frame clones only, minus some. The data show some 350,000 clones, approximately 85% seen once. Points from the study as a whole: Higher spike-specific TCR breadth was found in vaccine recipients than in placebo recipients. A substantial breadth of spike-specific CD8+ and CD4+ T cell responses after vaccination has been reported.

Trimming took 6 bases from V and 8 from J, leaving 19 bases between them. Germline CDR1 is LNHDA and CDR2 is SQIVND (reference sequence). The CDR3 totals 15 residues. The TCR sequence derives from a person aged 18-60 years who received the Ad26.COV2.S COVID-19 vaccine or a placebo. The V call is TRBV19, the J call TRBJ1-4; perhaps TRBD1 as D (6 bases). Sequenced material: peripheral blood, taken in a trial of Ad26.COV2.S vaccine versus placebo. CDR3 coding DNA: TGTGCCAGTAGAAAAAGCAGGGGTGAATGGGAAAAACTGTTTTTT. Its translation is CASRKSRGEWEKLFF. The whole variable domain, remainder taken from reference TRBV19 and TRBJ1-4, is DGGITQSPKYLFRKEGQNVTLSCEQNLNHDAMYWYRQDPGQGLRLIYYSQIVNDFQKGDIAEGYSVSREKKESFPLTVTSAQKNPTAFYLCASRKSRGEWEKLFFGSGTQLSVL.